This T cell receptor beta chain was recovered during a study of blood T cells in healthy people across ages. At least 6 million PBMCs were isolated per sample. Germline V gene data show CDR1 as MNHEY and CDR2 as SMNVEV (reference sequence). This CDR3 region has 14 residues. Trimming shortened V by 3 bases and J by 5 bases, and 13 bases separated the two germline ends. This clonotype appeared a few times. Together with a sample-barcoded 5' primer, a J-beta primer mix was included in a second PCR lasting roughly 6 to 12 cycles. One entry per CDR3 protein results from TCRdb running MiXCR on the 5' RACE reads. Here the sample spans 1.5 million to 2 million distinct CDR3 sequences, about two fifths being singletons.

The source of this sequence is a human donor in good health. The chain employs TRBV27 and TRBJ1-1; tentative D call: TRBD1 (6 bases). Sequencing was carried out using blood. This CDR3 is CASSLGGPRTEAFF. The DNA of the CDR3 is TGTGCCAGCAGTTTGGGGGGGCCTAGGACTGAAGCTTTCTTT.